This TCR beta chain was sequenced in a study of shared clonotypes between healthy human individuals. CD45RA-negative memory and CD45RA+ naive subsets were split from the CD4+ cells. V lost 0 bases and J lost 2, with 8 bases in between. The germline CDR1 and CDR2 sequences are SGHRS and YFSETQ. The CDR3 is 14 residues long. Broader study findings: Among donors, sharing of clonotypes was expected to be affected by sequencing depth.

On this clone: The antigen remains unidentified. Additional DNA sequences in this sample encode the identical CDR3.

At deep level, the assay was performed. The table came from immunoSEQ multiplex PCR; TCRdb's copy has only in-frame clones and leaves some out. Among over a million clones, about 96% were seen once, and the ten largest hold 1% to 1.5%. The chain combines TRBV5-1 with TRBJ1-1; no firm D call. The sample consisted of naive CD4+ T cells sorted from blood. Subset of the sample: CD45RA+ positively selected. The receptor was derived from a young man in good health. CDR3 in amino acids: CASSLDRLNTEAFF. The CDR3 DNA reads as TGCGCCAGCAGCTTGGACAGACTAAACACTGAAGCTTTCTTT.